This T cell receptor beta chain was identified during a study of T cells in Graves' hyperthyroidism and ophthalmopathy (dated by TCRdb to the late 2010s). Some background on the complete study: Peripheral blood samples were taken at the time of initial diagnosis, prior to any treatment. To identify distinguishing TCR V-J signatures, a discovery cohort of 95 to 100 patients was used, comprising 43 with Graves' ophthalmopathy and 57 with stable Graves' hyperthyroidism. Whether ophthalmopathy could be predicted prospectively was tested in an independent validation cohort made up of 18 to 20 hyperthyroidism patients plus 17 patients who later progressed to ophthalmopathy. The roughly 91 discovery patients were randomly split 7:3 into training and test sets. Thyroid tissue and blood T-cell repertoires from six Graves' hyperthyroidism patients were also compared in the study. Once sampling was done, hyperthyroidism patients were given methimazole at a starting dose of 30 mg daily, whereas ophthalmopathy patients were given high-dose intravenous methylprednisolone. TCR Vbeta CDR3 sequencing of fewer than 150 peripheral blood samples (approximately 44 ophthalmopathy, 75 to 85 hyperthyroidism and some 17 progressor patients) is reported in the paper.

Here is what the overall study found, with its caveats: No statistical method was used to fix the sample size in advance, and group allocation was not hidden from the investigators. Most expanded thyroid clonotypes (frequency above 0.001) were also detected in blood, a finding suggesting that blood repertoires may reflect thyroid immune responses. Ophthalmopathy was separated from stable hyperthyroidism by a 13 V-J signature model, with about 86% sensitivity and approximately 81% specificity obtained in cross-validation and 80%/75% obtained in testing. In validation, progression to ophthalmopathy was predicted by the model with roughly 71% sensitivity and roughly 72% specificity, a median of 6.5 months before onset.

As regards this clonotype: Its antigen remains undetermined. Per-nucleotide qualities are absent, and no much larger clonotype sits a single base away.

At the junction V is shortened by 3 bases and J by 6 bases, with 11 bases in between. Including the terminal cysteine and phenylalanine, the CDR3 comprises 14 residues. Only the CDR3 DNA stays, 42 bases, in frame from base 1. CDR1 is given as SGHTA and CDR2 as FQGTGA, both from the germline V gene. Amplification of TCR beta CDR3 regions was carried out from RNA transcripts. For the first round of RT-PCR on the TCR CDR3, the HTBI primer set was used together with the Qiagen OneStep RT-PCR kit. Libraries were constructed in a second round of multiplex PCR, after which size selection and purification were performed. Sequencing of the libraries was done on an Illumina HiSeq2000 using paired-end 100 bp reads. In the original analysis: Raw data were processed with SOAPnuke, discarding reads with adapters, uncalled bases, mean Phred below 15, or no exact constant-primer or identifier match. High-quality paired reads were merged using COPE v1.2.5, and each unique nucleotide sequence was defined as a clonotype. MiTCR v1.1 was used to align the clonotypes against IMGT TRBV, TRBD and TRBJ reference segments. Only V-J combinations with frequency above 0.0001, covering about 99% of repertoires, were analysed. The TCS score was defined as the ratio of F50 (clonal expansion) to E x V (chaos), calculated using BLOSUM62-based TCRdist between CDR3 peptides within each V-J. Welch's t-statistics and random forest reduced several hundred V-J features to some 14, which were used in a naive Bayes classifier (R e1071). Clones were called with MiXCR by TCRdb after fastp trimmed the public reads at Q25, and only in-frame beta chains were retained. One record per CDR3 amino acid sequence lists the most common genes and DNA. The V and J calls were not made by the authors but by TCRdb's processing. The table for this sample lists roughly 380,000 distinct CDR3 sequences; roughly 13% of them were counted only once. The ten largest clones represent 9.5% to 11% of the sample.

Stable Graves' hyperthyroidism was defined as no progression to ophthalmopathy during 18 months of follow-up. The hyperthyroidism patients were between 18 and 65 years old and newly diagnosed, with a disease duration of less than 2 months. The study excluded patients with uncontrolled infections, other autoimmune diseases, pregnancy or lactation. Clinical symptoms, serum thyroxine and TRAb, thyroid ultrasound, and orbital computed tomography formed the basis for the diagnoses. PBMCs were separated from 8 to 10 ml of fresh peripheral blood using Ficoll-Paque density gradient centrifugation. Total RNA was extracted with Trizol reagent, and quality was checked on an Agilent 2100 Bioanalyzer.

Source material: blood. This receptor chain uses TRBV7-3 and TRBJ2-2; the D gene identity is not certain. The receptor comes from a woman aged 55-70 years with Graves' hyperthyroidism. CDR3 reads: CASSLLVWAGELFF. The nucleotides read TGTGCCAGCAGCTTGTTAGTCTGGGCCGGGGAGCTGTTTTTT.